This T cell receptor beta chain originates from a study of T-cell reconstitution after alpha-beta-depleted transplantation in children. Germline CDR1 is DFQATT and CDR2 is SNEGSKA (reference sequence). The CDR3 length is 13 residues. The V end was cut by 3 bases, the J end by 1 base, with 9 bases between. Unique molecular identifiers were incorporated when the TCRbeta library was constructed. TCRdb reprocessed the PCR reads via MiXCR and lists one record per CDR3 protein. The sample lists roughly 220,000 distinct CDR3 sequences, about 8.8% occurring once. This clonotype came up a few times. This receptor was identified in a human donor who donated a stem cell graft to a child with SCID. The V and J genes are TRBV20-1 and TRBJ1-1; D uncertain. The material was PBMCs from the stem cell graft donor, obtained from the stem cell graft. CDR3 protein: CSASPLKNTEAFF. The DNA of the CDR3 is TGCAGTGCTAGCCCTCTAAAGAACACTGAAGCTTTCTTT.